Each of the 10 T cell receptor beta chains below was sequenced from the same sample in a study of technical replicates of blood from a few donors. The assay was immunoSEQ multiplex PCR, and TCRdb's table has in-frame clones only and misses some. The profile covers approximately 69,000 clones, with nearly 98% appearing a single time and 0.21% taken by the ten largest. The material sequenced was T cells isolated from PBMCs. The receptor source for this set is a human donor in good health.

The chain carries TRBV28 and TRBJ2-7; maybe TRBD1 (5 bases). Looked up from germline, CDR1 is MDHEN and CDR2 is SYDVKM. V was cut by 3 bases and J by 1 base, with 7 bases left in between. The CDR3 is made up of 13 amino acids. CDR3 region: CASSLAGSYEQYF. The CDR3 nucleotides read TGTGCCAGCAGTTTGGCAGGGTCCTACGAGCAGTACTTC.

CDR3 protein: CASSISGLRSSGNTIYF. In DNA, the CDR3 is TGTGCCAGTAGTATATCAGGACTTCGAAGCTCTGGAAACACCATATATTTT. V is TRBV19 and J is TRBJ1-3; D is unclear. Deletions cut 2 bases from V and 0 bases from J, with 14 bases between. This CDR3 contains 17 residues. CDR1 is LNHDA and CDR2 is SQIVND in the germline V gene (reference sequence).

In its sample, this clone was seen a few times. V is TRBV6-5 and J is TRBJ1-1; unclear D gene. The CDR3 runs 15 residues. The germline gives CDR1 MNHEY, CDR2 SVGAGI. Trimming took off 0 bases at V and 4 bases at J, with 12 bases between the two ends. As DNA, the CDR3 is TGTGCCAGCAGTTACTCGGAGGGAGGAGGCACTGAAGCTTTCTTT. Translating gives CASSYSEGGGTEAFF.

The chain carries TRBV6-5 and TRBJ1-1, with D possibly TRBD1 on 6 matching bases. Per germline, CDR1 MNHEY and CDR2 SVGAGI. Trimming stripped 4 bases from V and 4 bases from J, with 10 bases between. CDR3 length equals 13 residues. CDR3 nucleotides: TGTGCCAGCAGTTCGATACAGGGCACTGAAGCTTTCTTT. Its protein is CASSSIQGTEAFF.

The rearrangement links TRBV4-1 to TRBJ2-7; perhaps TRBD1 as D (6 bases). CDR1 MGHRA and CDR2 YSYEKL come from the germline V gene. Trimming removed 0 bases at V and 4 bases at J, with 13 bases between. The CDR3 has 15 residues. The CDR3 sequence: CASSQDRQVAYEQYF. The CDR3 DNA follows: TGCGCCAGCAGCCAAGATCGACAGGTGGCTTACGAGCAGTACTTC.

This rearrangement joins TRBV4-1 to TRBJ2-2; TRBD2 aligns across 11 bases. The V gene end was trimmed by 4 bases and the J gene end by 7 bases; junction bases not matched to a gene: 14. The CDR3 extends over 18 amino acids. CDR1 MGHRA and CDR2 YSYEKL come from the germline V gene. CDR3 in DNA: TGCGCCAGCAGCCTGCCTTCGACTAGCGGGAAGTACGGCGGGGAGCTGTTTTTT. It yields the protein CASSLPSTSGKYGGELFF.

The CDR3 protein is CSAGWETQYF. CDR3 sequence (DNA): TGCAGTGCTGGCTGGGAGACCCAGTACTTC. The chain is built from TRBV20-1 and TRBJ2-5; D is ambiguous. The CDR3 consists of 10 residues. V shed 5 bases and J shed 5 bases, with 6 bases lying between them. CDR1 is DFQATT, CDR2 SNEGSKA, per germline (reference sequence).

The CDR3 sequence: CASSTPGQGEKLFF. In DNA form, the CDR3 reads TGTGCCAGCAGTACCCCGGGACAGGGTGAAAAACTGTTTTTT. This chain joins TRBV28 and TRBJ1-4; 9 bases agree with TRBD1. CDR3 length: 14 residues. Trimming took 5 bases from V and 7 from J; bases not matched to a gene: 5. The germline gives CDR1 MDHEN, CDR2 SYDVKM.

V is TRBV11-3 and J is TRBJ2-1; D is perhaps TRBD1 (6 bases). Trimming removed 4 bases at V and 3 bases at J, with 13 bases between. The CDR3 extends over 15 amino acids. Per the germline V gene, CDR1 is SGHNT and CDR2 is YENEEA. The CDR3, as DNA: TGTGCCAGCAGCTCCCAGGGGAGTGGCTACAATGAGCAGTTCTTC. This codes for CASSSQGSGYNEQFF.

V is TRBV6-5 and J is TRBJ1-1; 8 nucleotides align to TRBD1. The germline V gene has CDR1 MNHEY and CDR2 SVGAGI. The trim removed 5 bases at V and 1 base at J, leaving 6 bases unmatched. The CDR3 is 15 amino acids. For the CDR3, the DNA is TGTGCCAGCAGTGGACAGGGTTATGGGAACACTGAAGCTTTCTTT. This gives the protein CASSGQGYGNTEAFF.